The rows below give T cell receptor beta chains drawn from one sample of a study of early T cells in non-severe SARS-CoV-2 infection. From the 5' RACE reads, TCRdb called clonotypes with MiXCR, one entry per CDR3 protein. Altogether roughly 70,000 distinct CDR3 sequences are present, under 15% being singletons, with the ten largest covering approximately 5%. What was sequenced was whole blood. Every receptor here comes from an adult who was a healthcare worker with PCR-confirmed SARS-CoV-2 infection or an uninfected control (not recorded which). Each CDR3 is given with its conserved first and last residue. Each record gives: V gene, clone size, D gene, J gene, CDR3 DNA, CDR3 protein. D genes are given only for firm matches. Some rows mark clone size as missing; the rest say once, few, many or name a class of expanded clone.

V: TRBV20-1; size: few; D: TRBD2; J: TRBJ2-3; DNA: TGCAGTGCTAGACTAGCGGGGGGCGGCACAGATACGCAGTATTTT; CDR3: CSARLAGGGTDTQYF
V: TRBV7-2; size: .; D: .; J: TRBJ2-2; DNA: TGTGCCAGCAGTTGGGTTTTCGGGCTCTTAAACACCGGGGAGCTGTTTTTT; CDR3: CASSWVFGLLNTGELFF
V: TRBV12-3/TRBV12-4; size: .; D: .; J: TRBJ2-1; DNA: TGTGCCAGCAGTGGGGGACTTCGGGGTGAGCAGTTCTTC; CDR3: CASSGGLRGEQFF
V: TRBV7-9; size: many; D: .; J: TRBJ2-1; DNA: TGTGCCAGCAATAGAGTCGACAATGAGCAGTTCTTC; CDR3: CASNRVDNEQFF
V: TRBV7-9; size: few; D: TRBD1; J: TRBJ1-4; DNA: TGTGCCAGCAGCTCAACAGGGGGCCTTAACGAAAAACTGTTTTTT; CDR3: CASSSTGGLNEKLFF
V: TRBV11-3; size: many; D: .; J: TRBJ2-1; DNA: TGTGCCAGCAGCTTCGGCAATGAGCAGTTCTTC; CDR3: CASSFGNEQFF
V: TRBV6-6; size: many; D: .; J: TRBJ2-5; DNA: TGTGCCAGCAGTTACGGGAGGGGGGGCCGTTCGGAGACCCAGTACTTC; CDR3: CASSYGRGGRSETQYF
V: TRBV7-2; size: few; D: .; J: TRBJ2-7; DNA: TGTGCCAGCAGTCCTGCGAGCAGAACCTACGAGCAGTACTTC; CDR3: CASSPASRTYEQYF
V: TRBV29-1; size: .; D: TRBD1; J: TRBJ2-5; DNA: TGCAGCGTAAGGGACAGGGGTACGCGAGAGACCCAGTACTTC; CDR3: CSVRDRGTRETQYF
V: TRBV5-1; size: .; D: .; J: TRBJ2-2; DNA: TGCGCCAGCAGCTTCTCCGGGACATACACCGGGGAGCTGTTTTTT; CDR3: CASSFSGTYTGELFF
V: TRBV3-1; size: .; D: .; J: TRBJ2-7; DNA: TGTGCCAGCAGCCCCTCAGTGGGAGTAAGCGAGCAGTACTTC; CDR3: CASSPSVGVSEQYF
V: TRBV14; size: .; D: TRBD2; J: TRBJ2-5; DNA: TGTGCCAGCAGCCAATGGGGACTAGCGGAAGAGACCCAGTACTTC; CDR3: CASSQWGLAEETQYF
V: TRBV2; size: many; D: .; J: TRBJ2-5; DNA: TGTGCCAGCATAAACAGGGCAGAGACCCAGTACTTC; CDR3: CASINRAETQYF
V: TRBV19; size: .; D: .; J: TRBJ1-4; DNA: TGTGCCAGTACCCCCCGGGTGGGGGAAAAACTGTTTTTT; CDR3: CASTPRVGEKLFF
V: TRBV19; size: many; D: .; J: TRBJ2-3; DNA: TGTGCCAGTAGTATTTCGAGGCCCGAACAGGGAGCAGATACGCAGTATTTT; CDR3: CASSISRPEQGADTQYF
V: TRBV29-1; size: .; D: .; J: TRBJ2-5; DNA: TGCAGCGTTGAAGATCTTAATAGGAGCGGGCGTTACCAAGAGACCCAGTACTTC; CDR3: CSVEDLNRSGRYQETQYF
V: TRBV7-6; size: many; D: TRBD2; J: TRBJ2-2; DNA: TGTGCCAGCAGCTTAGGGATAGCGGGGATCACCGGGGAGCTGTTTTTT; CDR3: CASSLGIAGITGELFF
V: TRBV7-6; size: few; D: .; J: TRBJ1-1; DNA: TGTGCCAGCAGCTTAGCGCAGGGCGGGTCGGACACTGAAGCTTTCTTT; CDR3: CASSLAQGGSDTEAFF
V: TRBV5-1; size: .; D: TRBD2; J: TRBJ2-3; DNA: TGCGCCAGCAGAAGCCAGGGGACTAGCGGCGGGTCCGATACGCAGTATTTT; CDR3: CASRSQGTSGGSDTQYF
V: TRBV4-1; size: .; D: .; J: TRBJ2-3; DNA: TGCGCCAGCAGCCAAGCTGGTAGCGGACGCACAGATACGCAGTATTTT; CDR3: CASSQAGSGRTDTQYF
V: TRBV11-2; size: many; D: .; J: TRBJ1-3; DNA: TGTGCCAGCAGCTCAGAAGTCTACTCTGGAAACACCATATATTTT; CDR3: CASSSEVYSGNTIYF
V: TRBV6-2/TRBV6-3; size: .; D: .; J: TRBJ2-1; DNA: TGTGCCAGCACCCAAAGGAACAATGAGCAGTTCTTC; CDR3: CASTQRNNEQFF
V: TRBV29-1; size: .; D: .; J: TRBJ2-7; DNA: TGCAGCGTTTCCCGGGGGTGGGATTCCTACGAGCAGTACTTC; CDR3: CSVSRGWDSYEQYF
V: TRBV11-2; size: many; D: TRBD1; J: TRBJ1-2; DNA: TGTGCCAGCAAGGACAGGGGGCAGTTGAGCTATGGCTACACCTTC; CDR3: CASKDRGQLSYGYTF
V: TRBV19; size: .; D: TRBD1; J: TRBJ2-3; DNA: TGTGCCAGTAGTCCCGGACAGGGTTTGGATACGCAGTATTTT; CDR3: CASSPGQGLDTQYF
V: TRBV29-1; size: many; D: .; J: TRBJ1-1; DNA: TGCAGCGTGGACAGAGAAGCTTTCTTT; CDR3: CSVDREAFF
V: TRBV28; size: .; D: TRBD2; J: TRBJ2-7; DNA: TGTGCCAGCGGGAGGGGCCTTAACTACGAGCAGTACTTC; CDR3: CASGRGLNYEQYF
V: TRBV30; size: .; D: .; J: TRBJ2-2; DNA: TGTGCCTGGAGTGAAACCGCCGGGGAGCTGTTTTTT; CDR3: CAWSETAGELFF
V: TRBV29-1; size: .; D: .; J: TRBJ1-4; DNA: TGCAGCGTTGCAGTACGGGGAAATGAAAAACTGTTTTTT; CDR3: CSVAVRGNEKLFF
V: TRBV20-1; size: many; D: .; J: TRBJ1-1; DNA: TGCAGTGCTAGAGTAGACCAAAACACTGAAGCTTTCTTT; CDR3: CSARVDQNTEAFF
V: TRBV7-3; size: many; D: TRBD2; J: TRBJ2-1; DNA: TGTGCCAGCAGCGTAAGCGGGAGCTCCTACAATGAGCAGTTCTTC; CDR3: CASSVSGSSYNEQFF
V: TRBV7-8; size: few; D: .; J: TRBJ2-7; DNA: TGTGCCAGCAGCTTAGCACAGGGACCTTCCTACGAGCAGTACTTC; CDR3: CASSLAQGPSYEQYF
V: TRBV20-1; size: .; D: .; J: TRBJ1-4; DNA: TGCAGTGGGAAGGGAACCGTGGGGGAAAAACTGTTTTTT; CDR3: CSGKGTVGEKLFF
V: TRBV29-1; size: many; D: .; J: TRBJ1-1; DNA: TGCAGCGTTGATCTATTAGGGCAGTTCACTGAAGCTTTCTTT; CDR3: CSVDLLGQFTEAFF
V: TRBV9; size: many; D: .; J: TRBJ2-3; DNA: TGTGCCAGCAGCGTCCGGGCCTCATTCACAGATACGCAGTATTTT; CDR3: CASSVRASFTDTQYF
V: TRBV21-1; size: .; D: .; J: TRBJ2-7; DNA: TGTGCCAGCAGCAAGTTCGGGACAGGGGATTCCTACGAGCAGTACTTC; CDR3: CASSKFGTGDSYEQYF
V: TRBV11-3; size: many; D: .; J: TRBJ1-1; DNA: TGTGCCAGCAGCTCTCGTGGGGGGCGAACTGAAGCTTTCTTT; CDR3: CASSSRGGRTEAFF
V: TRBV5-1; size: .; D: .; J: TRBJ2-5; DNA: TGCGCCAGCAGCTTTATGGGGACCCAGGAAGAGACCCAGTACTTC; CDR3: CASSFMGTQEETQYF
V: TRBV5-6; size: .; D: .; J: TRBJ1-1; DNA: TGTGCCAGCAGCCTAACCCGGTCTAGGGGGGCTGAAGCTTTCTTT; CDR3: CASSLTRSRGAEAFF
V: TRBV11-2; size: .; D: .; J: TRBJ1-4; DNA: TGTGCCAGCAGCTTAGCAGGGATTGAAAAACTGTTTTTT; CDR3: CASSLAGIEKLFF
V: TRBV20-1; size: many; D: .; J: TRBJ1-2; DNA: TGCAGTGCTCCTGGCACAGGAAACTATGGCTACACCTTC; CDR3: CSAPGTGNYGYTF
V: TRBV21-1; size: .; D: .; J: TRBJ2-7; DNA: TGTGCCAGCAGACCTCCGGGCCGCCAATGGGAGCAGTACTTC; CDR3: CASRPPGRQWEQYF
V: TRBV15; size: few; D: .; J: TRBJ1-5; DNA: TGTGCCACCAGCAGAGATCGGAGTCAGCCCCAGCATTTT; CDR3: CATSRDRSQPQHF
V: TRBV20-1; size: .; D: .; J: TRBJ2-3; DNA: TGCAGTGACCTGGGACCGGGCGAGGCAGATACGCAGTATTTT; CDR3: CSDLGPGEADTQYF
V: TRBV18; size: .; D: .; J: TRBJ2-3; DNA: TGTGCCAGCTCACCACCCATCTCTACAGATACGCAGTATTTT; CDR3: CASSPPISTDTQYF
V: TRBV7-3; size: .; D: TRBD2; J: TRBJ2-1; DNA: TGTGCCAGCAGCCCCCAGGCAGGACGAGCGGGAGGCCTTATTTTC; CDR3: CASSPQAGRAGGLIF
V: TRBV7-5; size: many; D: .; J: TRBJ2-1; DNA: .; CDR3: CISVPEAWTGGNEQFF